Listed below are T cell receptor beta chains from one sample, sequenced in a study. TCRdb itself ran the RT-PCR reads through MiXCR, one entry per CDR3 protein. The sample consists of more than 600,000 distinct CDR3 sequences, 11% to 15% of them appearing once. What was sequenced was memory CD4+ T cells from blood. All receptors come from a female donor in good health, serving as a healthy control. CDR3s include the opening cysteine and the closing phenylalanine or tryptophan. The D gene is left open where the match is weak. Some rows have no size entry. The others give once, few or many, or a class for an expanded clone.

d_call | clone_size | j_call | v_call | cdr3_aa | cdr3_nt
TRBD1 | many | TRBJ2-3 | TRBV20-1 | CSADRGGPTDTQYF | TGCAGTGCCGACAGGGGGGGGCCCACAGATACGCAGTATTTT
. | few | TRBJ2-2 | TRBV7-2 | CASSLAPRGGGELFF | TGTGCCAGCAGCTTAGCCCCCAGGGGCGGCGGGGAGCTGTTTTTT
TRBD1 | many | TRBJ2-1 | TRBV20-1 | CSARSRFGTGDEQFF | TGCAGTGCTAGATCTCGCTTTGGGACAGGGGATGAGCAGTTCTTC
. | many | TRBJ2-1 | TRBV7-8 | CASSLGSTYNEQFF | TGTGCCAGCAGCTTAGGTTCAACCTACAATGAGCAGTTCTTC
. | few | TRBJ1-1 | TRBV6-5 | CASIGAGPTEAFF | TGTGCCAGCATCGGGGCAGGGCCCACTGAAGCTTTCTTT
. | . | TRBJ2-5 | TRBV7-9 | CASRDEGTQYF | TGTGCCAGCAGAGATGAAGGGACCCAGTACTTC
TRBD2 | many | TRBJ2-1 | TRBV11-1 | CASAKPSGVYNEQFF | TGTGCCAGCGCGAAACCTAGCGGAGTCTACAATGAGCAGTTCTTC
. | . | TRBJ2-5 | TRBV12-3/TRBV12-4 | CASSLMGGQGGETQYF | TGTGCCAGCAGTTTAATGGGGGGTCAGGGGGGAGAGACCCAGTACTTC
. | . | TRBJ2-5 | TRBV5-1 | CASSLRPGSYGGETQYF | TGCGCCAGCAGCCTTCGACCCGGGTCCTACGGGGGAGAGACCCAGTACTTC
TRBD2 | . | TRBJ2-2 | TRBV9 | CASSVTSGTNTGELFF | TGTGCCAGCAGCGTGACTAGCGGGACGAACACCGGGGAGCTGTTTTTT
. | few | TRBJ2-3 | TRBV24-1 | CATQETTTDTQYF | TGTGCCACCCAAGAGACAACCACAGATACGCAGTATTTT
. | few | TRBJ1-5 | TRBV6-5 | CASSYSVTSNQPQHF | TGTGCCAGCAGTTACTCGGTCACTAGCAATCAGCCCCAGCATTTT
. | many | TRBJ1-4 | TRBV29-1 | CSVVISGGEQKLFF | TGCAGCGTTGTGATTTCGGGGGGCGAGCAGAAACTGTTTTTT
. | many | TRBJ2-2 | TRBV4-3 | CASSQESGELFF | TGCGCCAGCAGCCAAGAGTCCGGGGAGCTGTTTTTT
TRBD1 | . | TRBJ1-2 | TRBV29-1 | CSPEEVAGGAYGYTF | TGCAGCCCCGAAGAGGTGGCAGGGGGCGCGTATGGCTACACCTTC
TRBD1 | . | TRBJ2-5 | TRBV11-1 | CASSRKQGIQETQYF | TGTGCCAGCAGCCGCAAACAGGGGATTCAAGAGACCCAGTACTTC
TRBD1 | few | TRBJ1-1 | TRBV7-2 | CASSLEGSGGVLMTEAFF | TGTGCCAGCAGCTTAGAGGGGTCAGGGGGTGTTTTGATGACTGAAGCTTTCTTT
TRBD2 | many | TRBJ2-3 | TRBV29-1 | CSVEGLAGSDTQYF | TGCAGCGTTGAAGGACTAGCGGGATCAGATACGCAGTATTTT
. | many | TRBJ2-7 | TRBV6-5 | CASSPWLAEAYEQYF | TGTGCCAGCAGTCCCTGGCTAGCTGAGGCCTACGAGCAGTACTTC
TRBD2 | few | TRBJ2-3 | TRBV18 | CASSPLAGGPSTDTQYF | TGTGCCAGCTCACCACTCGCGGGAGGGCCTAGCACAGATACGCAGTATTTT
TRBD1 | few | TRBJ1-1 | TRBV11-2 | CASSFVLQGTWGTEAFF | TGTGCCAGCAGCTTTGTGCTACAGGGGACTTGGGGCACTGAAGCTTTCTTT
. | few | TRBJ2-3 | TRBV9 | CASSPVASAITDTQYF | TGTGCCAGCAGCCCCGTGGCTAGCGCCATCACAGATACGCAGTATTTT
. | many | TRBJ2-7 | TRBV29-1 | CSVGDGAYEQYF | TGCAGCGTTGGGGACGGTGCATACGAGCAGTACTTC
. | . | TRBJ1-1 | TRBV20-1 | CSASRDATTEAFF | TGCAGTGCTAGCCGGGACGCCACCACTGAAGCTTTCTTT
. | few | TRBJ2-7 | TRBV29-1 | CSVGDGTPHEQYF | TGCAGCGTCGGGGACGGAACCCCCCACGAGCAGTACTTC
TRBD1 | . | TRBJ2-7 | TRBV6-2/TRBV6-3 | CASSYETGQTYEQYF | TGTGCCAGCAGTTACGAAACGGGACAGACCTACGAGCAGTACTTC
. | many | TRBJ2-3 | TRBV7-2 | CASSLGGHPTLTDTQYF | TGTGCCAGCAGCTTGGGAGGCCACCCAACCCTCACAGATACGCAGTATTTT
TRBD2 | few | TRBJ2-3 | TRBV5-1 | CASSLGLAGAADTQYF | TGCGCCAGCAGCCTCGGACTAGCGGGGGCCGCAGATACGCAGTATTTT
. | many | TRBJ1-6 | TRBV6-6 | CASSLGGSNSPLHF | TGTGCCAGCAGCCTGGGGGGCTCTAATTCACCCCTCCACTTT
TRBD1 | few | TRBJ2-7 | TRBV7-2 | CASSLQGALPAYEQYF | TGTGCCAGCAGTTTACAGGGGGCTCTACCAGCCTACGAGCAGTACTTC
TRBD2 | many | TRBJ2-5 | TRBV20-1 | CSGLAGQETQYF | TGCAGCGGACTAGCGGGGCAAGAGACCCAGTACTTC
. | . | TRBJ2-7 | TRBV5-1 | CASSLLPGNYEQYF | TGCGCCAGCAGCTTGTTACCGGGAAACTACGAGCAGTACTTC
. | many | TRBJ2-1 | TRBV29-1 | CSIMVLSSYNEQFF | TGCAGCATAATGGTACTTTCCTCCTACAATGAGCAGTTCTTC
. | . | TRBJ1-2 | TRBV24-1 | CATSDSSLGEANYGYTF | TGTGCCACCAGTGATTCCTCCCTTGGGGAGGCTAACTATGGCTACACCTTC
. | many | TRBJ1-6 | TRBV12-3/TRBV12-4 | CASSSGNNSPLHF | TGTGCCAGCAGTTCTGGGAATAATTCACCCCTCCACTTT
. | . | TRBJ2-1 | TRBV7-9 | CASSLEGYHNEQFF | TGTGCCAGCAGCTTAGAAGGGTACCACAATGAGCAGTTCTTC
TRBD2 | . | TRBJ2-4 | TRBV20-1 | CSARTPGLAGNIQYF | TGCAGTGCTAGAACCCCGGGACTAGCGGGGAACATTCAGTACTTC
. | . | TRBJ1-2 | TRBV19 | CASRDSGTTSYGYTF | TGTGCCAGTAGGGATTCAGGGACGACTAGCTATGGCTACACCTTC
. | many | TRBJ2-2 | TRBV29-1 | CSANGSPGELFF | TGCAGCGCTAACGGGAGCCCCGGGGAGCTGTTTTTT
. | few | TRBJ1-2 | TRBV3-1 | CASSQGQQANYGYTF | TGTGCCAGCAGCCAAGGGCAACAGGCGAACTATGGCTACACCTTC
. | . | TRBJ2-3 | TRBV27 | CASRSLTDTQYF | TGTGCCAGCAGGTCTTTGACAGATACGCAGTATTTT
. | few | TRBJ1-1 | TRBV3-1 | CASSHLGRANTEAFF | TGTGCCAGCAGCCACCTCGGGAGGGCGAACACTGAAGCTTTCTTT
. | many | TRBJ1-2 | TRBV29-1 | CSVDTPGANLYGYTF | TGCAGCGTTGACACGCCAGGGGCCAATCTGTATGGCTACACCTTC
. | few | TRBJ1-4 | TRBV6-5 | CASSYQTGATNEKLFF | TGTGCCAGCAGTTACCAGACAGGCGCAACTAATGAAAAACTGTTTTTT
. | . | TRBJ2-7 | TRBV9 | CASSSDSPEQYF | TGTGCCAGCAGCTCAGACTCTCCCGAGCAGTACTTC
. | once | TRBJ2-2 | TRBV6-1 | CASSEKAPGTGELFF | TGTGCCAGCAGTGAAAAGGCCCCGGGGACCGGGGAGCTGTTTTTT
. | . | TRBJ1-4 | TRBV20-1 | CSARKSGTQGEGLFF | TGCAGTGCTAGGAAAAGCGGGACCCAAGGGGAAGGACTGTTTTTT
. | few | TRBJ1-2 | TRBV3-1 | CASSQDLGASYYGYTF | TGTGCCAGCAGCCAAGATTTAGGGGCTTCTTACTATGGCTACACCTTC
TRBD1 | few | TRBJ1-5 | TRBV4-1 | CASSQATGGIGNQPQHF | TGCGCCAGCAGCCAAGCAACAGGGGGGATTGGCAATCAGCCCCAGCATTTT
. | . | TRBJ1-2 | TRBV10-3 | CAISGGDDYGYTF | TGTGCCATCAGTGGGGGCGACGACTATGGCTACACCTTC